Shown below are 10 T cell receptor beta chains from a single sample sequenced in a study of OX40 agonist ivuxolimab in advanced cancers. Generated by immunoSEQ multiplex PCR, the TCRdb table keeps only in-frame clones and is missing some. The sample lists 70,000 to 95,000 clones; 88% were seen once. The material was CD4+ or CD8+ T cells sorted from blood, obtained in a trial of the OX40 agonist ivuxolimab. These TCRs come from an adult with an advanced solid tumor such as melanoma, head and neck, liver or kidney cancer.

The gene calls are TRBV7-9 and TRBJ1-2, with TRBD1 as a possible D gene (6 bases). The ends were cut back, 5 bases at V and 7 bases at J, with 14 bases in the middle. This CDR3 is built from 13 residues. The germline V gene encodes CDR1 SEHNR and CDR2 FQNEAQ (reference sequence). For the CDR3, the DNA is TGTGCCAGCAGCCTGGAAGGGGGAGGTGGCTACACCTTC. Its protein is CASSLEGGGGYTF.

The CDR3 here is CASRRGENTDTQYF. The DNA for the CDR3 is TGTGCCAGCCGGCGCGGAGAAAACACAGATACGCAGTATTTT. The chain carries TRBV6-5 and TRBJ2-3; D ambiguous. Germline V gene lookup returns CDR1 MNHEY and CDR2 SVGAGI. The CDR3 is 14 amino acids. V lost 8 bases and J 2 bases, leaving 14 bases between the germline ends.

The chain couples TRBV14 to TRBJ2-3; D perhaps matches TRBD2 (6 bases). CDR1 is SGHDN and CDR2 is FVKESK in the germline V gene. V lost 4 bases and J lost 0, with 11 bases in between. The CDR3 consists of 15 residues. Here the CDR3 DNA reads TGTGCCAGCAGCCCCCTAGCGACTAGCACAGATACGCAGTATTTT. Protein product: CASSPLATSTDTQYF. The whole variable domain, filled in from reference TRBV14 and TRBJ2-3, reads EAGVTQFPSHSVIEKGQTVTLRCDPISGHDNLYWYRRVMGKEIKFLLHFVKESKQDESGMPNNRFLAERTGGTYSTLKVQPAELEDSGVYFCASSPLATSTDTQYFGPGTRLTVL.

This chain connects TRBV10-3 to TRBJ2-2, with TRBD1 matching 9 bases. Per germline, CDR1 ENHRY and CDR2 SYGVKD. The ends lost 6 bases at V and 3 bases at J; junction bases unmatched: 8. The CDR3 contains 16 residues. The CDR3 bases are TGTGCCATCAGCCTACAGGGGGCAGCAGACACCGGGGAGCTGTTTTTT. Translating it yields CAISLQGAADTGELFF.

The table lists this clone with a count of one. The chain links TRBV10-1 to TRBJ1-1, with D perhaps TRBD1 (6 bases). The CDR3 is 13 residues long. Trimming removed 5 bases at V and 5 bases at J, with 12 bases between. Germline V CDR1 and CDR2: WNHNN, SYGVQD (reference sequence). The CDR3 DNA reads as TGCGCCAGCAGTCCATCGAGGGGGACTGAAGCTTTCTTT. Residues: CASSPSRGTEAFF.

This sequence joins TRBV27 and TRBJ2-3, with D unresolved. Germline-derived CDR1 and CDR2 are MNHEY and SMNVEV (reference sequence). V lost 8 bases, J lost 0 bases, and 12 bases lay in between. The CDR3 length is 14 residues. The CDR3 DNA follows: TGTGCCAGCGGGTTGGGCGGAAGCACAGATACGCAGTATTTT. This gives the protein CASGLGGSTDTQYF.

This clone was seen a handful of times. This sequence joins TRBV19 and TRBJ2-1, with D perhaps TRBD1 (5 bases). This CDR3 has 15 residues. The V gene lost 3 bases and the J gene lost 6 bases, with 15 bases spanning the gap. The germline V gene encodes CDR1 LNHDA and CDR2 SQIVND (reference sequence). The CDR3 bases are TGTGCCAGTAGTATTCAGCCGCAGGGTCCCAATGAGCAGTTCTTC. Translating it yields CASSIQPQGPNEQFF.

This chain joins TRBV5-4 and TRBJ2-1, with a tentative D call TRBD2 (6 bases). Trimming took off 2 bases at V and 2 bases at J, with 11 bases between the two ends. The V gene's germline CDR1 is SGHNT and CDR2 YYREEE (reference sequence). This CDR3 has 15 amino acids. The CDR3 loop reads CASSLGGGAYNEQFF. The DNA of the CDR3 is TGTGCCAGCAGCTTAGGAGGCGGGGCCTACAATGAGCAGTTCTTC.

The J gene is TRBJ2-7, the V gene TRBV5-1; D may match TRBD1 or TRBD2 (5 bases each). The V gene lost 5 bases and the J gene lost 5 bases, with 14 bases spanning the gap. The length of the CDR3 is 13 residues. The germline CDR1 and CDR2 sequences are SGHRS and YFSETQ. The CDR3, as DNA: TGCGCCAGCAGGTCTAGCAGGGCCCACGAGCAGTACTTC. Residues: CASRSSRAHEQYF.

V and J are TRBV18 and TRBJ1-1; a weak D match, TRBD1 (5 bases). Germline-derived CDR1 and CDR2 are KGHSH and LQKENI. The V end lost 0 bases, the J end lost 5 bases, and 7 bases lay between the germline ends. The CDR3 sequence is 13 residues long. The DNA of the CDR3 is TGTGCCAGCTCACCACCAGGGGTAACTGAAGCTTTCTTT. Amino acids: CASSPPGVTEAFF.